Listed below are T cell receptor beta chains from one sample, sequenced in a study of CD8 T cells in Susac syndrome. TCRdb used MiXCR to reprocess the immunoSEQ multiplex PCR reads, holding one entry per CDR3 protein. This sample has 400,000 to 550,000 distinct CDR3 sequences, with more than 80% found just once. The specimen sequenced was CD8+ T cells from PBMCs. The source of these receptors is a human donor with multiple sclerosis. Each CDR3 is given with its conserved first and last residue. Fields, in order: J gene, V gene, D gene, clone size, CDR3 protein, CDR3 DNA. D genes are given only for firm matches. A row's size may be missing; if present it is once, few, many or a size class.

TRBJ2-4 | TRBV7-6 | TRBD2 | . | CASSPGLAGSSLAKNIQYF | TGTGCCAGCAGTCCCGGACTAGCGGGATCCTCTTTAGCCAAAAACATTCAGTACTTC
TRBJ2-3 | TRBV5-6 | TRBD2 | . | CASSGGLAGADTQYF | TGTGCCAGCAGCGGGGGACTAGCGGGAGCGGATACGCAGTATTTT
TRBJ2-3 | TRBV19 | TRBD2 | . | CASSRLASDTQYF | TGTGCCAGTAGTAGACTAGCGTCGGATACGCAGTATTTT
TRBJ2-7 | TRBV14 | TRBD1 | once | CASSQEGGQGIYEQYF | TGTGCCAGCAGCCAAGAGGGAGGACAGGGGATCTACGAGCAGTACTTC
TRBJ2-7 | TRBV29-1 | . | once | CSVLGSGSYEQYF | TGCAGCGTTCTGGGGTCCGGCTCCTACGAGCAGTACTTC
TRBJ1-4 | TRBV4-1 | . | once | CASSQVPQGSNEKLFF | TGCGCCAGCAGCCAGGTACCCCAGGGCAGTAATGAAAAACTGTTTTTT
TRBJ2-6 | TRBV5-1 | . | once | CASSLLVRTASGANVLTF | TGCGCCAGCAGCTTGTTGGTCAGGACAGCCTCTGGGGCCAACGTCCTGACTTTC
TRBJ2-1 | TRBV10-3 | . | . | CAIRSWDEDNEQFF | TGTGCCATCAGGTCGTGGGACGAAGACAATGAGCAGTTCTTC
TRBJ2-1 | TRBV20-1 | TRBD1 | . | CSARVPGQVYNEQFF | TGCAGTGCTAGAGTTCCGGGACAGGTGTACAATGAGCAGTTCTTC
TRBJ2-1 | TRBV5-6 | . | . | CASSLYTSSYNEQFF | TGTGCCAGCAGCTTGTATACTAGCTCCTACAATGAGCAGTTCTTC
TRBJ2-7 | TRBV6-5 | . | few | CASSYGAEQYF | TGTGCCAGCAGTTACGGAGCCGAGCAGTACTTC
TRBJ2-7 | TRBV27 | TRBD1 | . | CASSLYAGGYEQYF | TGTGCCAGCAGTTTATATGCAGGGGGATACGAGCAGTACTTC
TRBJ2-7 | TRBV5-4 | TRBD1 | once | CASSATGTDTYEQYF | TGTGCCAGCAGCGCTACCGGGACAGATACCTACGAGCAGTACTTC
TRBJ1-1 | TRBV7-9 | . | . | CASSPTDHKNTEAFF | TGTGCCAGCAGCCCTACTGACCACAAGAACACTGAAGCTTTCTTT
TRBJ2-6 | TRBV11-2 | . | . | CASSWWTAALLGANVLTF | TGTGCCAGCAGCTGGTGGACGGCGGCCCTACTTGGGGCCAACGTCCTGACTTTC
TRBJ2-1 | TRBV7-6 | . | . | CASSLKSASSYNEQFF | TGTGCCAGCAGCTTAAAAAGTGCGAGCTCCTACAATGAGCAGTTCTTC
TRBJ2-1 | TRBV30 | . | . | CAGRGGDEQFF | TGTGCCGGAAGAGGCGGGGATGAGCAGTTCTTC
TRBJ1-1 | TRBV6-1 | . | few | CASSESSRAEAFF | TGTGCCAGCAGTGAATCATCACGGGCCGAAGCTTTCTTT
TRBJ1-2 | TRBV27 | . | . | CASSTVGGFGYTF | TGTGCCAGCAGTACGGTCGGGGGTTTTGGCTACACCTTC
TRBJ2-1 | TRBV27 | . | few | CASSLNPSYNEQFF | TGTGCCAGCAGTTTAAACCCCTCCTACAATGAGCAGTTCTTC
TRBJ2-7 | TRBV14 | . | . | CASSQAGSLGQYF | TGTGCCAGCAGCCAAGCTGGAAGTTTGGGGCAGTACTTC
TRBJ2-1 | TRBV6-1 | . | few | CASSEPDNEQFF | TGTGCCAGCAGTGAGCCAGATAATGAGCAGTTCTTC
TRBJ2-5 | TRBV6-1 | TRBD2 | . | CASTGLEETQYF | TGTGCCAGCACTGGACTAGAAGAGACCCAGTACTTC
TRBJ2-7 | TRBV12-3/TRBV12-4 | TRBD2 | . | CASSFFSTSGYEQYF | TGTGCCAGCAGTTTCTTCTCGACTAGCGGGTACGAGCAGTACTTC
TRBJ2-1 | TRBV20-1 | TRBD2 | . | CSARGGLAGATYNEQFF | TGCAGTGCTAGAGGGGGACTAGCGGGAGCAACCTACAATGAGCAGTTCTTC
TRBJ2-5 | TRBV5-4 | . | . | CASSLAGGLETQYF | TGTGCCAGCAGCTTGGCTGGGGGGCTAGAGACCCAGTACTTC
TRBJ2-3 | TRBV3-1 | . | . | CASRDLVGGFDTQYF | TGTGCCAGCAGGGACCTGGTCGGAGGCTTCGATACGCAGTATTTT
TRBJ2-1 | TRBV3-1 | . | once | CASSQDPSSGHYNEQFF | TGTGCCAGCAGCCAGGACCCTTCCAGCGGGCATTACAATGAGCAGTTCTTC
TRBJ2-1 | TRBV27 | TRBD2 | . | CASSFLSGLSSYNEQFF | TGTGCCAGCAGTTTCCTTAGCGGGCTCAGCTCCTACAATGAGCAGTTCTTC
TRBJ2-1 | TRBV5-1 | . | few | CASSLGQGGNEQFF | TGTGCCAGCAGTTTAGGGCAGGGGGGAAATGAGCAGTTCTTC
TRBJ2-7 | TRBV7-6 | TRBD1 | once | CASSLDRTGVNEQYF | TGTGCCAGCAGCTTAGATCGGACAGGGGTTAACGAGCAGTACTTC
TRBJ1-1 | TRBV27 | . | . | CASSFPLGGAGTEAFF | TGTGCCAGCAGTTTCCCCTTGGGCGGGGCCGGCACTGAAGCTTTCTTT
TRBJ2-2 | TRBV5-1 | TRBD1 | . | CASSLLGQGVDTGELFF | TGCGCCAGCAGCTTACTGGGACAGGGAGTCGACACCGGGGAGCTGTTTTTT
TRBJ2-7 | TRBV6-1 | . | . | CASIGYEQYF | TGTGCCAGCATCGGGTACGAGCAGTACTTC
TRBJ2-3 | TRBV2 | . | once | CASIRQGWGEVQYF | TGTGCCAGCATCCGACAGGGTTGGGGGGAGGTGCAGTATTTT
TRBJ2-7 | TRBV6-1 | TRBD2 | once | CARGLATYEQYF | TGTGCCAGAGGACTAGCCACCTACGAGCAGTACTTC
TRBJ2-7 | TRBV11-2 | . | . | CASSFNGDEQYF | TGTGCCAGCAGCTTTAACGGAGACGAGCAGTACTTC
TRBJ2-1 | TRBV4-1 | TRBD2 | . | CASRGTSGELYNEQFF | TGCGCCAGCAGGGGGACTAGCGGGGAATTATACAATGAGCAGTTCTTC
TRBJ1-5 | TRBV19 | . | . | CASSYCCNQPQHF | TGTGCCAGTTCCTATTGTTGCAATCAGCCCCAGCATTTT